This is a list of T cell receptor beta chains from one sample in a study of glioma-infiltrating T cells. TCRdb fed the multiplex PCR reads into MiXCR, producing one record per CDR3 protein. The sample contains fewer than 250,000 distinct CDR3 sequences, more than 30% of which appear only once. Sequencing was done on a sample of glioma tissue, nonneoplastic brain tissue, or PBMCs (not recorded which). The receptors come from a human donor with low-grade glioma or glioblastoma, undergoing nonglioma brain surgery, or in good health (not recorded which). The CDR3 runs from the conserved cysteine through the conserved F or W. A D gene is named only where the DNA matches it firmly. Rows give clone size only sometimes, using once, few, many, or a class for an expanded clone.

D: .
V: TRBV10-3
J: TRBJ2-5
size: few
CDR3: CAISEGFRQETQYF
DNA: TGTGCCATCAGCGAGGGATTTCGGCAAGAGACCCAGTACTTC

D: .
V: TRBV30
J: TRBJ2-7
size: .
CDR3: CASSLGLTAGEQYF
DNA: TGTGCCAGCAGCTTGGGTCTCACGGCGGGAGAGCAGTACTTC

D: TRBD2
V: TRBV7-2
J: TRBJ2-5
size: .
CDR3: CASGRRLAGSGSLFHEQYF
DNA: TGTGCCAGCGGCCGGCGACTAGCGGGCAGCGGTTCCCTTTTCCATGAGCAGTACTTC

D: TRBD1
V: TRBV10-3
J: TRBJ2-1
size: many
CDR3: CGSGTGDYNEQFF
DNA: TGTGGGTCCGGGACAGGGGATTACAATGAGCAGTTCTTC

D: .
V: TRBV19
J: TRBJ2-7
size: .
CDR3: CASSMKSALVKSEQYF
DNA: TGTGCCAGTAGTATGAAGAGTGCACTAGTGAAGAGCGAGCAGTACTTC

D: .
V: TRBV6-6
J: TRBJ2-1
size: many
CDR3: CASSYSTGEVGDEQFF
DNA: TGTGCCAGCAGTTACTCAACAGGGGAGGTAGGGGATGAGCAGTTCTTC

D: TRBD1
V: TRBV20-1
J: TRBJ1-2
size: many
CDR3: CSASRGLDYGYTF
DNA: TGCAGTGCTAGCAGGGGGCTTGACTATGGCTACACCTTC

D: .
V: TRBV18
J: TRBJ2-7
size: few
CDR3: CASSPGWEPYEQYF
DNA: TGTGCCAGCTCACCGGGGTGGGAGCCCTACGAGCAGTACTTC

D: .
V: TRBV7-3
J: TRBJ2-1
size: many
CDR3: CASSLEGPSSSYNEQFF
DNA: TGTGCCAGCAGCTTAGAAGGTCCGTCCAGCTCCTACAATGAGCAGTTCTTC

D: TRBD1
V: TRBV29-1
J: TRBJ2-1
size: .
CDR3: CSVGQGTYNEQFF
DNA: TGCAGCGTTGGACAGGGGACCTACAATGAGCAGTTCTTC

D: .
V: TRBV7-2
J: TRBJ1-4
size: many
CDR3: CASSLAGTNEKLFF
DNA: TGTGCCAGCAGCTTAGCTGGCACTAATGAAAAACTGTTTTTT

D: TRBD1
V: TRBV7-2
J: TRBJ2-7
size: many
CDR3: CASSYRQGAHEQYF
DNA: TGTGCCAGCAGCTATCGACAGGGGGCCCACGAGCAGTACTTC

D: TRBD1
V: TRBV20-1
J: TRBJ1-2
size: .
CDR3: CSASIARTGPNYGYTF
DNA: TGCAGTGCCAGCATCGCGAGGACAGGGCCTAACTATGGCTACACCTTC

D: .
V: TRBV7-8
J: TRBJ2-7
size: many
CDR3: CASVRDGGQSSYEQYF
DNA: TGTGCCAGCGTAAGGGATGGCGGGCAGAGCTCCTACGAGCAGTACTTC

D: TRBD1
V: TRBV18
J: TRBJ1-6
size: .
CDR3: CASSKGQEAFNSPLHF
DNA: TGTGCCAGCTCTAAAGGACAGGAGGCGTTTAATTCACCCCTCCACTTT

D: TRBD1
V: TRBV5-4
J: TRBJ2-5
size: few
CDR3: CASSPAGTEQETQYF
DNA: TGTGCCAGCAGTCCGGCCGGGACAGAGCAAGAGACCCAGTACTTC

D: .
V: TRBV10-3
J: TRBJ2-5
size: .
CDR3: CAINGPGETKYF
DNA: TGTGCCATCAATGGTCCGGGAGAGACCAAGTACTTC

D: TRBD1
V: TRBV5-8
J: TRBJ2-5
size: few
CDR3: CASSSSPGTGIETQYF
DNA: TGTGCCAGCAGCTCCAGTCCCGGGACAGGGATCGAGACCCAGTACTTC

D: .
V: TRBV4-1
J: TRBJ2-7
size: few
CDR3: CASSQASTDSSYEQYF
DNA: TGCGCCAGCAGCCAGGCTTCAACAGATAGCTCCTACGAGCAGTACTTC

D: TRBD2
V: TRBV20-1
J: TRBJ2-3
size: many
CDR3: CSARLAGPTDTQYF
DNA: TGCAGTGCTCGGCTAGCGGGACCCACAGATACGCAGTATTTT

D: .
V: TRBV27
J: TRBJ2-3
size: .
CDR3: CASRWYLTDTQYF
DNA: TGTGCCAGCAGGTGGTATCTCACAGATACGCAGTATTTT

D: .
V: TRBV6-1
J: TRBJ1-2
size: many
CDR3: CASGRTLANYGYTF
DNA: TGTGCCAGCGGGCGGACATTAGCTAACTATGGCTACACCTTC

D: TRBD2
V: TRBV7-2
J: TRBJ2-3
size: many
CDR3: CASSLRSGRTSGSTDTQYF
DNA: TGTGCCAGCAGCTTGAGATCTGGGAGGACTAGCGGGAGCACAGATACGCAGTATTTT

D: TRBD2
V: TRBV7-2
J: TRBJ2-3
size: many
CDR3: CASSPGLAALKDTQYF
DNA: TGTGCCAGCAGCCCCGGACTAGCGGCTCTGAAAGATACGCAGTATTTT

D: TRBD1
V: TRBV7-2
J: TRBJ1-2
size: many
CDR3: CASSPGQGRTDGSGYGYTF
DNA: TGTGCCAGCAGCCCAGGACAGGGGAGGACGGATGGGAGTGGCTATGGCTACACCTTC

D: TRBD2
V: TRBV11-2
J: TRBJ2-3
size: .
CDR3: CASSLVGGGPADTQYF
DNA: TGTGCCAGCAGCTTAGTTGGGGGAGGGCCAGCAGATACGCAGTATTTT

D: TRBD2
V: TRBV4-2
J: TRBJ2-3
size: few
CDR3: CASSPTAGLAGVKGRRNTQYF
DNA: TGTGCCAGCAGCCCAACTGCTGGTCTAGCGGGAGTTAAAGGTCGGCGGAATACGCAGTATTTT

D: .
V: TRBV15
J: TRBJ2-7
size: many
CDR3: CATSPRGGRSYEQYF
DNA: TGTGCCACCAGCCCCCGGGGCGGACGCTCCTACGAGCAGTACTTC

D: TRBD2
V: TRBV19
J: TRBJ2-7
size: .
CDR3: CASSLTSGIYEKYF
DNA: TGTGCCAGTAGTCTAACTAGCGGGATCTACGAGAAGTACTTC

D: .
V: TRBV12-3/TRBV12-4
J: TRBJ1-6
size: .
CDR3: CASSFYLLDRYNSPLHF
DNA: TGTGCCAGCAGTTTCTATCTTTTGGACAGATATAATTCACCCCTCCACTTT

D: TRBD2
V: TRBV27
J: TRBJ2-7
size: many
CDR3: CASSSGASYEQYF
DNA: TGTGCCAGCAGTAGCGGGGCTTCCTACGAGCAGTACTTC

D: TRBD1
V: TRBV29-1
J: TRBJ2-7
size: many
CDR3: CSGSTGAWGEQYF
DNA: TGCAGCGGGTCGACAGGGGCTTGGGGCGAGCAGTACTTC

D: .
V: TRBV28
J: TRBJ1-5
size: many
CDR3: CASTPRDRQPQHF
DNA: TGTGCCAGCACCCCCAGGGATCGTCAGCCCCAGCATTTT

D: .
V: TRBV4-1
J: TRBJ1-2
size: many
CDR3: CASSPQQGFYGYTF
DNA: TGCGCCAGCAGCCCCCAACAGGGCTTCTATGGCTACACCTTC

D: .
V: TRBV7-9
J: TRBJ2-7
size: .
CDR3: CASSPTGPSYEQYF
DNA: TGTGCCAGCAGCCCGACCGGGCCTTCCTACGAGCAGTACTTC

D: .
V: TRBV6-4
J: TRBJ1-2
size: .
CDR3: CASNEGTAINYGYTF
DNA: TGTGCCAGCAATGAAGGAACCGCGATTAACTATGGCTACACCTTC